The clone carrying this T cell receptor (beta chain) was seen a handful of times. Its specificity is unknown. This sample is drawn from a study of Graves' ophthalmopathy and Graves' hyperthyroidism. Using RNA transcripts, the TCR beta CDR3 regions were amplified. A first-round RT-PCR used HTBI primers, followed by a second-round multiplex PCR. TCRdb re-called the multiplex PCR reads with MiXCR, one entry per CDR3 protein. The table records hundreds of thousands of distinct CDR3 sequences, approximately 40% of them present only once. V shed 6 bases and J shed 1 base, with 19 bases lying between them. The CDR3 totals 16 residues. Germline lookup yields CDR1 DFQATT and CDR2 SNEGSKA (reference sequence). Broader study findings: For predicting ophthalmopathy progression, the model had roughly 70% sensitivity and 72.22% specificity. Most thyroid clonotypes with frequency above 0.001 were detected in blood too.

Ophthalmopathy donors showed moderate-to-severe activity, CAS ≥3, NOSPECS ≥4 and a duration under 3 months. Researchers turned away patients with other autoimmune diseases, uncontrolled infections, pregnancy or lactation. The specimen was peripheral blood. The sequence was obtained from an adult man with Graves' ophthalmopathy. The chain employs TRBV20-1 and TRBJ1-5; tentatively, D is TRBD1 (6 bases). CDR3 sequence reads: CSAQSQGLRSNQPQHF. CDR3 nucleotide sequence: TGCAGTGCCCAATCACAGGGATTGAGAAGCAATCAGCCCCAGCATTTT.